This TCR beta chain was identified in a study of early T cells in non-severe SARS-CoV-2 infection. Study at large: Sequencing targeted bulk RNA from unsorted whole blood, leaving chains unpaired. Study results and caveats: VDJdb matching favored anti-spike CD8 responses, missing private and CD4 specificities.

The germline V and J ends were trimmed by 0 bases and 5 bases, with 9 bases remaining between them. This CDR3 region has 14 residues. Germline CDR1 is KGHSH and CDR2 is LQKENI. About this clonotype: Antigen specificity is unknown.

Tagging with unique molecular identifiers was applied to individual cDNA molecules. TCRdb re-called the 5' RACE reads through MiXCR, storing one row per CDR3 protein. The sample holds nearly 90,000 distinct CDR3 sequences, around 15% seen once. The sequence was obtained from an adult who was a healthcare worker with PCR-confirmed SARS-CoV-2 infection or an uninfected control (not recorded which). The chain carries TRBV18 and TRBJ2-3; unclear D gene. What was sequenced was whole blood. In DNA form, the CDR3 reads TGTGCCAGCTCACCACCTACAGCCGGAGATACGCAGTATTTT. It codes for CASSPPTAGDTQYF.